This T cell receptor beta chain was obtained from a study of glioma-infiltrating T cells after dendritic cell vaccination. Turning to the study itself: Glioblastoma patients came from Phase I and II dendritic cell vaccination trials. Monocyte-derived dendritic cells, cultured approximately 7 days with IL-4 and GM-CSF, were pulsed with autologous tumor lysate.

Amplification used 60 V beta primers and 13 J beta primers. Some clones are missing from TCRdb's copy, which holds only in-frame ones; the method was immunoSEQ multiplex PCR. The sample holds just under 100,000 clones; 65% to 85% are singletons and the top ten take 5.4%. Trimming took 3 bases from V and 7 from J; bases not matched to a gene: 6. This CDR3 spans 16 amino acids. Study results and caveats: Complete blood and tumor specimen sets were limited to few patients.

On this clone: Antigen unknown.

Time point here: after dendritic cell vaccination, including at tumor progression/relapse. The sample was blood, taken after dendritic cell vaccination. This chain connects TRBV23-1 to TRBJ1-6; the match to TRBD1 covers 10 bases. TRBV23-1 is an ORF for which the function is uncertain. The receptor was isolated from a human donor with glioblastoma. The DNA of the CDR3 is TGCGCCAGCAGTCACCCGACAGGGGGCGCAAATTCACCCCTCCACTTT. Its protein product is CASSHPTGGANSPLHF.